One T cell receptor (beta chain) is described in this entry. This specimen belongs to a study of shared clonotypes between healthy human individuals. About the research overall: Three CD4 naive, three CD4 memory, two CD8 naive and one CD8 memory plate were used per donor.

All donors were healthy HIV-negative adults lacking recent acute infections or vaccinations. Original handling: Filtering of immunoSEQ junctional sequences could not match full-length read filtering. The data were produced by immunoSEQ multiplex PCR, yet TCRdb's version contains in-frame clones alone and is incomplete. V, J and clone size are those of that table, while D and trimming were read from the DNA. The sample yields about 1 million clones, about 75% seen once. V lost 0 bases to trimming and J lost 8 bases, with 10 bases between them. From germline, CDR1 is SGHRS and CDR2 YFSETQ. The CDR3 is made up of 13 amino acids.

J is TRBJ2-3 and V is TRBV5-1; D might be TRBD1 or TRBD2, each matching 5 bases. The source material was memory CD4+ T cells sorted from blood. Indicated subset: CD45RA-negative fraction. This sequence originates from a man between 18 and 29 years old in good health. The chain's CDR3 is CASSLGGSGTQYF. The CDR3 DNA follows: TGCGCCAGCAGCTTGGGGGGGTCAGGTACGCAGTATTTT.